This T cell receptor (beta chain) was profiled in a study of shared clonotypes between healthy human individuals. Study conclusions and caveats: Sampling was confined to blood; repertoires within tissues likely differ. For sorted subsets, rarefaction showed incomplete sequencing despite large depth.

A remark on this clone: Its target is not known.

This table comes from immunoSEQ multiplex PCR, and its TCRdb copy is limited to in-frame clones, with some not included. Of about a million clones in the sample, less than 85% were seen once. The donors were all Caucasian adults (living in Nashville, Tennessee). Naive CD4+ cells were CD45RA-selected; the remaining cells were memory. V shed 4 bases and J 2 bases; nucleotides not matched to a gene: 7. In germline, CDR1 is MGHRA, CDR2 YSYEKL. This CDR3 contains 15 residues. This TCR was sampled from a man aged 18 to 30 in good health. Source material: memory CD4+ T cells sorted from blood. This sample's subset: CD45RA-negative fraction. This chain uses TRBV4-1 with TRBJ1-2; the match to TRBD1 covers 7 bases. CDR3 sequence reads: CASSPQGGENYGYTF. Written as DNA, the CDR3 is TGCGCCAGCAGCCCCCAGGGGGGCGAGAACTATGGCTACACCTTC.